The present TCR beta chain was sequenced within a study of blood T cell repertoires in COVID-19. The ends were cut back, 5 bases at V and 3 bases at J, with 10 bases in the middle. Germline CDR1 SNHLY, CDR2 FYNNEI. The CDR3 has 14 residues. The repertoire was sequenced with immunoSEQ multiplex PCR; TCRdb's copy has only in-frame clones and lacks some. The sample contains over 130,000 clones, about 86% of which appear only once. The specimen was peripheral blood. The chain joins TRBV2 to TRBJ2-2, with a weak D call TRBD2 (5 bases). The receptor was derived from a man aged 65 to 85 with acute or convalescent COVID-19. The CDR3 DNA sequence: TGTGCCAGCAGTTTGGACTCGCACACCGGGGAGCTGTTTTTT. Encoded protein: CASSLDSHTGELFF.